This is a list of T cell receptor beta chains from one sample in a study of blood T cell repertoires in COVID-19. Here immunoSEQ multiplex PCR was the method, and the copy in TCRdb shows in-frame clones only, minus some. The sample lists about 230,000 clones, around four fifths occurring once. Sequenced sample: peripheral blood. These TCRs come from a man aged 40-49 years with active or convalescent COVID-19. The CDR3 runs from the conserved cysteine through the conserved F or W. The D gene is left open where the match is weak. Size is omitted from some rows. Given values are once, few, many or a class for expanded clones.

d_gene	abundance	v_gene	j_gene	CDR3nt	CDR3aa
-	-	TRBV7-9	TRBJ1-1	TGTGCCAGCAGCAAAAACAGGGCTGAAGCTTTCTTT	CASSKNRAEAFF
-	-	TRBV5-6	TRBJ2-1	TGTGCCAGCACCGGGTGGGGCAGGGGAAATGAGCAGTTCTTC	CASTGWGRGNEQFF
-	-	TRBV7-9	TRBJ1-2	TGTGCCAGCAGCTCAGCCCATAGTACCAGGGGTGGCTACACCTTC	CASSSAHSTRGGYTF
-	-	TRBV28	TRBJ1-2	TGTGCCAGCACCACGCTAGCAAGTACAGTCGGCTACACCTTC	CASTTLASTVGYTF
-	-	TRBV2	TRBJ1-2	TGTGCCAGCAGTGAGGGCCATTATGGCTACACCTTC	CASSEGHYGYTF
-	-	TRBV28	TRBJ2-3	TGTGCCAGCAGTGGTTCTAGCGCTTCTAGCACAGATACGCAGTATTTT	CASSGSSASSTDTQYF
-	-	TRBV7-7	TRBJ1-2	TGTGCTAGCACCGTGCCGGACAGCGCAGACTATGGCTACACCTTC	CASTVPDSADYGYTF
-	-	TRBV7-8	TRBJ2-7	TGTGCCAGCAGCCCTGACGGGAGAAGCTCCTACGAGCAGTACTTC	CASSPDGRSSYEQYF
TRBD1	-	TRBV19	TRBJ1-2	TGTGCCAGTAGTCCCGACAGGGTTAGTGGCTACACCTTC	CASSPDRVSGYTF
TRBD1	-	TRBV29-1	TRBJ2-7	TGTACAGGGGCGGGCGAGCAGTACTTC	CTGAGEQYF
-	-	TRBV7-8	TRBJ1-1	TGTGCCAGCACCGAACAGGCGAACACTGAAGCTTTCTTT	CASTEQANTEAFF
TRBD1	-	TRBV30	TRBJ1-1	TGTGCCTGGAGCCGGGACAGGGTCTCTCGGGGCACTGAAGCTTTCTTT	CAWSRDRVSRGTEAFF
-	-	TRBV9	TRBJ1-2	TGTGCCAGCAGCACCCTTACGGGGGGGAACCCCTATGGCTACACCTTC	CASSTLTGGNPYGYTF
TRBD2	-	TRBV7-3	TRBJ2-3	TGTGCCAGCAGCCGGACTAGCGGGGCGGGGGATACGCAGTATTTT	CASSRTSGAGDTQYF
-	few	TRBV14	TRBJ2-6	TGTGCCAGCAGCCCCGACAGCTCTGGGGCCAACGTCCTGACTTTC	CASSPDSSGANVLTF
-	-	TRBV27	TRBJ1-1	TGTGCCAGCAGCCCAAACCGGGGGGGTGGGAACACTGAAGCTTTCTTT	CASSPNRGGGNTEAFF
TRBD1	-	TRBV10-3	TRBJ1-1	TGTGCCATCAGTGGACAGGGCGCCATGAACACTGAAGCTTTCTTT	CAISGQGAMNTEAFF
-	-	TRBV5-1	TRBJ2-1	TGCGCCAGCCAGAAGACCCGGGACACCCTTGGTGAGCAGTTCTTC	CASQKTRDTLGEQFF
TRBD2	-	TRBV5-1	TRBJ2-3	TGCGCCAGCAGCTTGGATGGGAGGGCCGGCGCAGATACGCAGTATTTT	CASSLDGRAGADTQYF
TRBD2	-	TRBV10-3	TRBJ2-1	TGTGCCATCAGTGATGGGGGACTAGCGGGGGGTGCTGAGCAGTTCTTC	CAISDGGLAGGAEQFF
-	-	TRBV5-1	TRBJ2-3	TGCGCCAGCAGCTTATCAGCAGATACGCAGTATTTT	CASSLSADTQYF
-	-	TRBV6-2/TRBV6-3	TRBJ2-1	TGTGCCAGCAGTTCAGGGGTCAGCTCCTACAATGAGCAGTTCTTC	CASSSGVSSYNEQFF
-	-	TRBV30	TRBJ1-1	TGTGCCTGGAGTGCGACAGCGAACACTGAAGCTTTCTTT	CAWSATANTEAFF
TRBD2	-	TRBV11-3	TRBJ2-1	TGTGCCAGCAGCCCCTCTTATAGCGGGAGGGCCTACAATGAGCAGTTCTTC	CASSPSYSGRAYNEQFF
-	-	TRBV30	TRBJ2-7	TGTGCCTGGAGTGTACTGTACGAGCAGTACTTC	CAWSVLYEQYF
TRBD1	-	TRBV24-1	TRBJ1-1	TGTGCCACCAGACTTCAGGGGGATACTGAAGCTTTCTTT	CATRLQGDTEAFF
TRBD1	-	TRBV2	TRBJ2-2	TGTGCCAGCAGTGCTAACCGACAGGGGGCAACCGGGGAGCTGTTTTTT	CASSANRQGATGELFF
TRBD1	-	TRBV5-1	TRBJ1-2	TGCGCCAGCAGCTTCGATCGGACAGGTGTAGGGGGCTACACCTTC	CASSFDRTGVGGYTF
TRBD1	-	TRBV19	TRBJ1-5	TGTGCCAGTAGTACACAGGGGAAAAGATCCAATCAGCCCCAGCATTTT	CASSTQGKRSNQPQHF
-	-	TRBV4-1	TRBJ1-6	TGCGCCAGCAGCCAAGTTGATTGCTTTACGGGGTCACCCCTCCACTTT	CASSQVDCFTGSPLHF
TRBD1	-	TRBV24-1	TRBJ1-2	TGTGCCACCAGCCAAGGGACAGCACATGGCTACACCTTC	CATSQGTAHGYTF
-	-	TRBV18	TRBJ1-2	TGTGCCAGCTCACCTCCGAACAGTAGGGGCGGCTACACCTTC	CASSPPNSRGGYTF
-	-	TRBV19	TRBJ1-2	TGTGCCAGTAGTATCAGGAACAGGGATTTTAACTATGGCTACACCTTC	CASSIRNRDFNYGYTF
-	few	TRBV11-2	TRBJ1-6	TGTGCCAGCTCCCTTCATAATTCACCCCTCCACTTT	CASSLHNSPLHF
TRBD1	-	TRBV7-6	TRBJ1-1	TGTGCCAGCAGCTTAGTAAAGGGGGCTACTACTGAAGCTTTCTTT	CASSLVKGATTEAFF